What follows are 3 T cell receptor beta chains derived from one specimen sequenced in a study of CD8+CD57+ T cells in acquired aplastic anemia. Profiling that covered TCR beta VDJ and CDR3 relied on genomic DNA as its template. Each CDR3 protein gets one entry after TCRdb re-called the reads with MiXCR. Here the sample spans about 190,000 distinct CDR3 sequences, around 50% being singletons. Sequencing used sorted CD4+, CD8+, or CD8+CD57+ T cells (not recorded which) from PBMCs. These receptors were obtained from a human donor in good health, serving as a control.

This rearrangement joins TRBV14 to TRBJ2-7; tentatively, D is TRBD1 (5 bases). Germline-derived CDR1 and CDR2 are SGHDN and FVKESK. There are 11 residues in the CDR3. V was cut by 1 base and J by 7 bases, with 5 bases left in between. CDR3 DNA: TGTGCCAGCAGCCAAGGACAGGAGCAGTACTTC. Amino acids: CASSQGQEQYF.

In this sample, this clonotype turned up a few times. CDR3 sequence (DNA): TGTGCCACCTCCCAGGCGGGGGGCCAAGAGACCCAGTACTTC. Translation gives CATSQAGGQETQYF. This chain joins TRBV6-2 or TRBV6-3 and TRBJ2-5; 8 nucleotides match TRBD2. This CDR3 is 14 amino acids long. The trim removed 10 bases at V and 1 base at J, leaving 8 bases unmatched. Germline V gene lookup returns CDR1 MNHEY and CDR2 SVGEGT.

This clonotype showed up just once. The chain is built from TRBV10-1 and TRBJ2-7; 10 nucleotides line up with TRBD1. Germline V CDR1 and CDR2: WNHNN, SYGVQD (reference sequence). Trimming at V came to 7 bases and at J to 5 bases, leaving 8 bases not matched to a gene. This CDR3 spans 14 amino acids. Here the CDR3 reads CASIQAGTGDEQYF. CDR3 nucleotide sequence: TGCGCCAGCATCCAAGCCGGGACAGGGGACGAGCAGTACTTC.